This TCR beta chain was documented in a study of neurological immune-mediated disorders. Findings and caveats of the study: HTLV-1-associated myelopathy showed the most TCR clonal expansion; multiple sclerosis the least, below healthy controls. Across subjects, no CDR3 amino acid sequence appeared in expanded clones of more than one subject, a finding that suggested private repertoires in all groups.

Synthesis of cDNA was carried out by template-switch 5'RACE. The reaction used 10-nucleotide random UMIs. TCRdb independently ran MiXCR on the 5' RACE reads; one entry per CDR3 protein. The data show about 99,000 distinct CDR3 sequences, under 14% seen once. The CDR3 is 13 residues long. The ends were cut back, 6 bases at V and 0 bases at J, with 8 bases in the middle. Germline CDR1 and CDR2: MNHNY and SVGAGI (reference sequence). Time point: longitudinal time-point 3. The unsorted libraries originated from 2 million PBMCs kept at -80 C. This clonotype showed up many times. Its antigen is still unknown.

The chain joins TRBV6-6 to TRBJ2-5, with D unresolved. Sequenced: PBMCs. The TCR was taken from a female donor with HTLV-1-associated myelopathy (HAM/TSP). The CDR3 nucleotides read TGTGCCAGCAGAGGGATGTACCAAGAGACCCAGTACTTC. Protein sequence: CASRGMYQETQYF.